The rows below give T cell receptor beta chains drawn from one sample of a study of blood T cells in healthy people across ages. TCRdb re-called the 5' RACE reads through MiXCR, storing one row per CDR3 protein. The table has about a million distinct CDR3 sequences, roughly two fifths seen once. The sample comprised blood. These receptors were collected from a man between 18 and 35 years old in good health. The conserved cysteine and the conserved F or W are not part of the CDR3 here.

j_call,v_call,cdr3_aa
TRBJ2-3,TRBV7-8,ASSRSLAGGDADTQY
TRBJ1-2,TRBV2,ASNQDRAGGYT
TRBJ2-1,TRBV30,AWGNYNEQF
TRBJ2-7,TRBV5-8,ASSPIRTGLSYEQY
TRBJ1-2,TRBV12-3/TRBV12-4,ASSFDLSRGYT
TRBJ1-1,TRBV20-1,SARDRGTGAEFYTEAF
TRBJ2-1,TRBV28,ASSLSGWDNHNEQF
TRBJ1-2,TRBV2,ASSEYGRDYGYT
TRBJ2-1,TRBV10-3,ATRYSLGGVDRSNEQF
TRBJ2-6,TRBV5-1,ASSEGRVPSGANVLT
TRBJ1-1,TRBV2,ASSEALPGDQNTEAF
TRBJ2-5,TRBV4-1,ASSQWQQETQY
TRBJ2-7,TRBV14,ASSQGFPGSSYEQY
TRBJ2-6,TRBV12-3/TRBV12-4,ASLRDVPGANVLT
TRBJ2-5,TRBV4-3,ASSQDLERGLGEQY
TRBJ2-5,TRBV19,ASSTMTDGQETQY